This T cell receptor (beta chain) is drawn from a study of technical replicates of blood from several donors. This table comes from immunoSEQ multiplex PCR, and its TCRdb copy is limited to in-frame clones, with some not included. The sample yields around 65,000 clones, around 90% seen once. Of note for this clone: A junction boundary mismatches the germline segment, possibly from a read error.

The CDR3 loop spans 16 amino acids. Germline loops: CDR1 MNHEY, CDR2 SMNVEV (reference sequence). The chain is built from TRBV27 and TRBJ2-7, with 13 bases aligning to TRBD2. Sequencing used PBMCs. The source is a human donor in good health. Some clones in this sample may be carry-over from other donors' samples. The CDR3 DNA follows: TGTGCCAGCAGTCTATCCGGACTAGCGGGAGTCTACGAGCAGTACTTC. It yields the protein CASSLSGLAGVYEQYF.